This entry concerns a single T cell receptor beta chain. The source of the sample is a study of cytomegalovirus exposure and HLA in healthy donors. Measured with immunoSEQ multiplex PCR; TCRdb has only the in-frame clones, and not every one. The table records some 250,000 clones, 90% of them present only once. In germline, CDR1 is WSHSY, CDR2 SAAADI. The J segment lost 5 bases and the V segment lost 7 bases, leaving 11 bases of the junction unmatched. The CDR3 is 15 amino acids. This receptor was obtained from a woman aged 25 to 39 in good health and CMV-seronegative. J is TRBJ2-5 and V is TRBV10-2; 9 bases are a match to TRBD1. The material sequenced was PBMCs. CDR3 in amino acids: CASTSGTGTLETQYF. The CDR3 DNA is TGCGCCAGCACCTCCGGGACAGGGACTCTGGAGACCCAGTACTTC.